The TCR beta chain under discussion was sequenced for a study of HIV-infected patients and healthy controls. Study results and caveats: HIV+ repertoires were severely depleted of MAIT alpha-chain CDR3s, unlike healthy controls. HIV-infected patients shared fewer CDR3 sequences between individuals than healthy controls.

cDNA was made from about 480 ng RNA using alpha and beta constant primers. Using multiplexing indices, alpha and beta chain libraries were generated apart by chain-specific third strand synthesis. All rearrangements within a chain used one primer pair; cDNA molecules carried barcodes. Second strand synthesis was primed from the SP2 site. TCRdb passed the 5' RACE reads through MiXCR, listing each CDR3 protein once. The table has 8,500 to 11,000 distinct CDR3 sequences, 8% seen once. As regards this clonotype: Its antigen is undetermined.

The CDR3 sequence is 14 residues long. Germline values: CDR1 SNHLY, CDR2 FYNNEI. V shed 6 bases and J 3 bases; nucleotides not matched to a gene: 6. The repertoire came from unfractionated whole blood and reflected all unsorted peripheral T cells. The clonotype was recovered from an adult in good health. J is TRBJ1-1 and V is TRBV2; 8 nucleotides match TRBD1. Material: blood. The CDR3 coding sequence is TGTGCCAGCAGGTATCAGGGGGCGGACACTGAAGCTTTCTTT. This sequence encodes CASRYQGADTEAFF.